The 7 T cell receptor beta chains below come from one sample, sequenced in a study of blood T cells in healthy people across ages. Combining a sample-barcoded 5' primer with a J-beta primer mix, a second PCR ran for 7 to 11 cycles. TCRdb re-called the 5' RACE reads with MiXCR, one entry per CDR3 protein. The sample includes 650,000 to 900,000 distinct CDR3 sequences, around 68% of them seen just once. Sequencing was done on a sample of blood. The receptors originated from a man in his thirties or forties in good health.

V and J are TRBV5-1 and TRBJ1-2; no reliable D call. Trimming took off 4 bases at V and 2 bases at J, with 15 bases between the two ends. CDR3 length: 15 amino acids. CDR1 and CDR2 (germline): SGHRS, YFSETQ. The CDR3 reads CASSPNWSRNYGYTF. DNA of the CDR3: TGCGCCAGCAGCCCCAATTGGTCACGGAACTATGGCTACACCTTC.

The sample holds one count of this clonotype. The CDR3 DNA reads as TGTGCCAGCAGCTCAGACTGGGACACTGAAGCTTTCTTT. Its protein product is CASSSDWDTEAFF. The genes are TRBV7-2 and TRBJ1-1; no clear D. The germline CDR1 and CDR2 sequences are SGHTA and FQGNSA. Trimming stripped 4 bases from V and 3 bases from J, with 9 bases between. The CDR3 runs to 13 residues. The whole variable domain, remainder taken from reference TRBV7-2 and TRBJ1-1, is GAGVSQSPSNKVTEKGKDVELRCDPISGHTALYWYRQSLGQGLEFLIYFQGNSAPDKSGLPSDRFSAERTGGSVSTLTIQRTQQEDSAVYLCASSSDWDTEAFFGQGTRLTVV.

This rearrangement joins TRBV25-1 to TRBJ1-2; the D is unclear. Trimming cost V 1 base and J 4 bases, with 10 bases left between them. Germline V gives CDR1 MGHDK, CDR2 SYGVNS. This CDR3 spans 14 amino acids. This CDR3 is CASSEFGDAYGYTF. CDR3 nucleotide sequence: TGTGCCAGCAGTGAATTTGGCGATGCCTATGGCTACACCTTC.

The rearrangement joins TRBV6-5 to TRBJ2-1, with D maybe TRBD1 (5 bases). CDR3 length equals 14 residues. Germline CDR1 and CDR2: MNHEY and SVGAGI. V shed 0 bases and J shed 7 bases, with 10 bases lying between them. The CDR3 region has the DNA TGTGCCAGCAGTTACTCGTCCAGGGTAAATGAGCAGTTCTTC. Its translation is CASSYSSRVNEQFF.

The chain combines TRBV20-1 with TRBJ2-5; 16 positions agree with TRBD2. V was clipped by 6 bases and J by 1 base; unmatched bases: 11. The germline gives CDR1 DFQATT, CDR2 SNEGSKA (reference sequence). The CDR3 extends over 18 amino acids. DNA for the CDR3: TGCAGTGCCCAATCGGGACTAGCGGGAGGGAGTCTCCAAGAGACCCAGTACTTC. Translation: CSAQSGLAGGSLQETQYF.

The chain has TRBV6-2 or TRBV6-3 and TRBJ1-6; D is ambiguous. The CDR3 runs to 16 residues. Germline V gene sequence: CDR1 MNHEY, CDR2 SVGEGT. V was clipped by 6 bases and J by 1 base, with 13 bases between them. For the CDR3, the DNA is TGTGCCAGCAGAAAGGACGGAGGTTCCTATAATTCACCCCTCCACTTT. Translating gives CASRKDGGSYNSPLHF.

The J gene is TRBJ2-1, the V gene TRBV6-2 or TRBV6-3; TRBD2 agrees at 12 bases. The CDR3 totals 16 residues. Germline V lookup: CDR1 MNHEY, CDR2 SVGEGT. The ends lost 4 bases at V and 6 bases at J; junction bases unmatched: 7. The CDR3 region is CASSSWTSGEVNEQFF. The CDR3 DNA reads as TGTGCCAGCAGTTCGTGGACTAGCGGGGAAGTCAATGAGCAGTTCTTC.